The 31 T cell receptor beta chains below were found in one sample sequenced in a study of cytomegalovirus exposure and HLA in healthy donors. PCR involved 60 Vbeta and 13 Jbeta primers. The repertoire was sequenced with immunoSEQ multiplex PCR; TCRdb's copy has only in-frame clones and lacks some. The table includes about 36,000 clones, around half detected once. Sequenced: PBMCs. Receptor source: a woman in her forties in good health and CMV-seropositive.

CDR3 loop: CASSPLTGYGNSPLHF. The CDR3 nucleotides are TGTGCCAGCAGCCCTTTAACAGGGTATGGTAATTCACCCCTCCACTTT. The chain couples TRBV14 to TRBJ1-6, with D possibly being TRBD1 (6 bases). Germline CDR1 SGHDN, CDR2 FVKESK. The CDR3 has 16 amino acids. V lost 4 bases, J lost 6 bases, and 16 bases lay in between.

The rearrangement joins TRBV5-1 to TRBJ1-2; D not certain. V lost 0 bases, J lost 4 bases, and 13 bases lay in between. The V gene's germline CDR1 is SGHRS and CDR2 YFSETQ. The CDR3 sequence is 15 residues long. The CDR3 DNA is TGCGCCAGCAGCTTGGACACGCGGGCGCCCTATGGCTACACCTTC. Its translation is CASSLDTRAPYGYTF.

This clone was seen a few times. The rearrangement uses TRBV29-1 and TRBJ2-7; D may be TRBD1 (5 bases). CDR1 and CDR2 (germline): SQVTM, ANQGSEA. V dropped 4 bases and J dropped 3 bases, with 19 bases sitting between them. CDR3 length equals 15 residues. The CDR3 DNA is TGCAGCGTTGCAGGGAAGGAGCAGTTCGGCTACGAGCAGTACTTC. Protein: CSVAGKEQFGYEQYF.

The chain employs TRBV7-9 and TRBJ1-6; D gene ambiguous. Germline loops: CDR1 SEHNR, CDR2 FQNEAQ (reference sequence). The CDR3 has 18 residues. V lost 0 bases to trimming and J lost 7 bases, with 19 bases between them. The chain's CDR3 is CASSLAKGRPRRNSPLHF. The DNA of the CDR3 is TGTGCCAGCAGCTTAGCTAAGGGAAGGCCGCGGAGGAATTCACCCCTCCACTTT.

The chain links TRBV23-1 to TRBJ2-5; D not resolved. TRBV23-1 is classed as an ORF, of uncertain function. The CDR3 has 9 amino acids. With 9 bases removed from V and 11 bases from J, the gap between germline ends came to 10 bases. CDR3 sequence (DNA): TGCGCCAGGGTTCCTAGGCAGTACTTC. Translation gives CARVPRQYF.

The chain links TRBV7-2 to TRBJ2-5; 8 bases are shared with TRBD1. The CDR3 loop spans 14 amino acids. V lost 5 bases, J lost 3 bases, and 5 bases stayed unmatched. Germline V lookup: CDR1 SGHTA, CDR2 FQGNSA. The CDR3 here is CASSVNRGKETQYF. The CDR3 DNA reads TGTGCCAGCAGCGTAAACAGGGGGAAAGAGACCCAGTACTTC.

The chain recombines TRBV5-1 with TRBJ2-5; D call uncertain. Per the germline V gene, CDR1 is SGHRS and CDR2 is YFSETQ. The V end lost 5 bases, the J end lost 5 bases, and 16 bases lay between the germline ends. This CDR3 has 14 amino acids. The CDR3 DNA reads TGCGCCAGCAGAGACATTTTAGGAAGGGAGACCCAGTACTTC. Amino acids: CASRDILGRETQYF.

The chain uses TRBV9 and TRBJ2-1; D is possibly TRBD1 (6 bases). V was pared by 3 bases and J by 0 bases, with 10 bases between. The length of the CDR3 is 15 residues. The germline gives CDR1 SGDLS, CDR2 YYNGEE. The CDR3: CASSGRQVSYNEQFF. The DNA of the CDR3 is TGTGCCAGCAGCGGCAGACAGGTCTCCTACAATGAGCAGTTCTTC.

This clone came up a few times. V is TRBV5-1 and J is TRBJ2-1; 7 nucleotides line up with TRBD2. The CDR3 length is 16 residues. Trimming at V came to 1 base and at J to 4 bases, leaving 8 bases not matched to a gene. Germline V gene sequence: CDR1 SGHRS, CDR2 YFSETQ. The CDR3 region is CASSLIPASGYNEQFF. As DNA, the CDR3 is TGCGCCAGCAGCTTGATTCCGGCTAGCGGTTACAATGAGCAGTTCTTC.

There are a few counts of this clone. CDR3 coding DNA: TGTGCTAGTGGTTTGCCCTCCCCGGGGAGTACGCTGTACTTC. Its translation: CASGLPSPGSTLYF. The rearrangement joins TRBV12-5 to TRBJ2-5; D perhaps matches TRBD2 (5 bases). With 2 bases removed from V and 13 bases from J, the gap between germline ends came to 20 bases. The germline V gene has CDR1 LGHNT and CDR2 FRNRAP. CDR3 size: 14 residues. Complete variable domain (other parts from reference TRBV12-5 and TRBJ2-5): DARVTQTPRHKVTEMGQEVTMRCQPILGHNTVFWYRQTMMQGLELLAYFRNRAPLDDSGMPKDRFSAEMPDATLATLKIQPSEPRDSAVYFCASGLPSPGSTLYFGPGTRLLVL.

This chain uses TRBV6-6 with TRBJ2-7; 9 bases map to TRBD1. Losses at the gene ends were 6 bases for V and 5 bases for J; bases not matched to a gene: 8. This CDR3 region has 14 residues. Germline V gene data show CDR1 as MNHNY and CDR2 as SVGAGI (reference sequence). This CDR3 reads CASRLGQGWDEQYF. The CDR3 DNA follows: TGTGCCAGCAGGTTAGGACAGGGGTGGGACGAGCAGTACTTC.

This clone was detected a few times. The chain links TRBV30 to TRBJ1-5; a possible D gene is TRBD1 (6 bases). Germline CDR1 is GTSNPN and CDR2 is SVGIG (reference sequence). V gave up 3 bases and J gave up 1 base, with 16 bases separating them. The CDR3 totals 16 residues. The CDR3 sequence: CAWRSRGVLSNQPQHF. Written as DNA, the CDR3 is TGTGCCTGGAGAAGCAGGGGCGTCCTAAGCAATCAGCCCCAGCATTTT.

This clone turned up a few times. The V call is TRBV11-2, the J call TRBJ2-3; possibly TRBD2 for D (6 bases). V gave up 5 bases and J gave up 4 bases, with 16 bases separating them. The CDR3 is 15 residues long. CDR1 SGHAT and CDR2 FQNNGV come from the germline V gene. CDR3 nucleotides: TGTGCCAGCAGCGCCCGGACTATAATGGCAGATACGCAGTATTTT. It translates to CASSARTIMADTQYF.

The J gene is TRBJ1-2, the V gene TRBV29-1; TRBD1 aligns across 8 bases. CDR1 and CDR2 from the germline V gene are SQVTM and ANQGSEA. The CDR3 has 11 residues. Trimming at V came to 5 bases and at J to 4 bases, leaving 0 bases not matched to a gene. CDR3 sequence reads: CSVTGGYGYTF. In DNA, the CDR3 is TGCAGCGTTACAGGGGGCTATGGCTACACCTTC.

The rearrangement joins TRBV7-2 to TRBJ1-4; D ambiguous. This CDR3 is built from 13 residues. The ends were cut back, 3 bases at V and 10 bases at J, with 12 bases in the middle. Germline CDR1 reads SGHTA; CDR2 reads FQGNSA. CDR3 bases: TGTGCCAGCAGCTTGGGAGGATCGAGAAAACTGTTTTTT. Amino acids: CASSLGGSRKLFF.

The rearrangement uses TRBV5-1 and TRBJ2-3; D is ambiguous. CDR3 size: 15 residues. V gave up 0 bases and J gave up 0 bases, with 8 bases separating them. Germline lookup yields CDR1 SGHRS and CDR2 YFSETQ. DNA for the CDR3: TGCGCCAGCAGCTTGGGAGTCTCTAGCACAGATACGCAGTATTTT. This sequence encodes CASSLGVSSTDTQYF.

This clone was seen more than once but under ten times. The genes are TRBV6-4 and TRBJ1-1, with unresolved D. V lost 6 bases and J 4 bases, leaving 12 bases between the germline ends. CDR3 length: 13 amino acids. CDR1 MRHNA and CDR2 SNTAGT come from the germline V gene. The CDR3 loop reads CASRTDPGTEAFF. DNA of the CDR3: TGTGCCAGCAGGACCGATCCAGGCACTGAAGCTTTCTTT.

CDR3 loop: CASSERQGERETQYF. The CDR3 nucleotides are TGTGCCAGCAGCGAGCGTCAGGGCGAAAGAGAGACCCAGTACTTC. V and J are TRBV7-7 and TRBJ2-5, with D tentatively TRBD1 (5 bases). The CDR3 loop spans 15 amino acids. V was clipped by 5 bases and J by 4 bases, with 17 bases between them. Germline lookup yields CDR1 SSHAT and CDR2 FNYEAQ (reference sequence).

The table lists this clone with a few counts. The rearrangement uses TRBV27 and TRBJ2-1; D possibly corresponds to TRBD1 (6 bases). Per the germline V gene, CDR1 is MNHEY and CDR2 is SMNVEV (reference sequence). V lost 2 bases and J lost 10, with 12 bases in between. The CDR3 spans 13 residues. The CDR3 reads CASSLVGTQEQFF. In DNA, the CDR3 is TGTGCCAGCAGTTTAGTCGGGACACAGGAGCAGTTCTTC.

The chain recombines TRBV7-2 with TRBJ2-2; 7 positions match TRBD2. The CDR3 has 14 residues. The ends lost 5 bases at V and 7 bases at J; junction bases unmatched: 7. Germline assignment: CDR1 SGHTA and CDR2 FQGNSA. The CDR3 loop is CASSQWGGIGELFF. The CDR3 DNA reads TGTGCCAGCAGCCAGTGGGGGGGGATCGGGGAGCTGTTTTTT.

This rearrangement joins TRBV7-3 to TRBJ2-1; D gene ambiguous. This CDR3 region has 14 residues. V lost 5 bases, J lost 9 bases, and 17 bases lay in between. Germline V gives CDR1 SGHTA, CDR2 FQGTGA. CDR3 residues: CASSPLGGSSEQFF. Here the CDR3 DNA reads TGTGCCAGCAGCCCCCTAGGCGGATCTAGTGAGCAGTTCTTC.

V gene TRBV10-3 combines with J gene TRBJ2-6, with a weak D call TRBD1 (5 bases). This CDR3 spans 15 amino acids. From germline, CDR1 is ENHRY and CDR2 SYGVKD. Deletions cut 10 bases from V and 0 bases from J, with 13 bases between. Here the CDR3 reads CATIQELSGANVLTF. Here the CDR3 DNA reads TGTGCCACCATACAGGAACTCTCTGGGGCCAACGTCCTGACTTTC.

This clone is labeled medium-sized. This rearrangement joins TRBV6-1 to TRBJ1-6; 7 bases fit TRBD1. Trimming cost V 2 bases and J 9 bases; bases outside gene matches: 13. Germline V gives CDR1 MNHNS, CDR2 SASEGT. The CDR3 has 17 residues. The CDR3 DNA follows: TGTGCCAGCAGTGAACCCTCCATACAGGGGAGAGGTTCACCCCTCCACTTT. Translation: CASSEPSIQGRGSPLHF.

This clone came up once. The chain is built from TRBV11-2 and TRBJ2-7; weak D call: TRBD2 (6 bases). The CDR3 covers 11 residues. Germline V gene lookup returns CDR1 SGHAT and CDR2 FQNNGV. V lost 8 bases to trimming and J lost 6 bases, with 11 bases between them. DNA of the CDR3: TGTGCCAGCTGGGTGGGAGGCGAGCAGTACTTC. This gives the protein CASWVGGEQYF.

CDR3 sequence (DNA): TGCAGCGTTCTCCTGACTAGAACCTACGAGCAGTACTTC. As protein: CSVLLTRTYEQYF. The chain has TRBV29-1 and TRBJ2-7; TRBD2 might be the D (6 bases). Germline values: CDR1 SQVTM, CDR2 ANQGSEA. The CDR3 length is 13 residues. Between the trimmed V and J ends, which lost 5 bases and 2 bases, there was a span of 13 bases.

The CDR3 sequence is CASRPGQVTYNEQFF. The CDR3 nucleotides are TGTGCCAGCAGACCGGGACAGGTGACCTACAATGAGCAGTTCTTC. The J gene is TRBJ2-1, the V gene TRBV6-5; 8 nucleotides agree with TRBD1. V shed 6 bases, J shed 2 bases, and the junction held 6 bases outside the gene matches. Germline V CDR1 and CDR2: MNHEY, SVGAGI. This CDR3 is 15 amino acids long.

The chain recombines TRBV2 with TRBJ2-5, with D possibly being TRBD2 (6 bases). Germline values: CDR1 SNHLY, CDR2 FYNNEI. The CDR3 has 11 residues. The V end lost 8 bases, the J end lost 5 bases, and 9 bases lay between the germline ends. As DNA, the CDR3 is TGTGCCAGCCTTGCGGGGGAGACCCAGTACTTC. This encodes CASLAGETQYF.

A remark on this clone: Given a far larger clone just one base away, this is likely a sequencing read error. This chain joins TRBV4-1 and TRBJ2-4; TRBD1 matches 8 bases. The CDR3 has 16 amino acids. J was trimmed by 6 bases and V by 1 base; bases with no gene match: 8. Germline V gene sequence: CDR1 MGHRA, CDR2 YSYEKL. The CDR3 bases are TGCGCCAGCAGCCAAGGTCCCGGGACAGGCTCAAACATTCAGTACTTC. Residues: CASSQGPGTGSNIQYF.

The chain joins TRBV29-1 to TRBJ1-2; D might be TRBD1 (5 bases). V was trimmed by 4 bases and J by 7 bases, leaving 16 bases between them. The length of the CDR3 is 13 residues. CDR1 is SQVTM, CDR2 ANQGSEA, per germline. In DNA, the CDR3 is TGCAGCGTTGTCAATCCCAGGGCTGTTGGCTACACCTTC. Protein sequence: CSVVNPRAVGYTF.

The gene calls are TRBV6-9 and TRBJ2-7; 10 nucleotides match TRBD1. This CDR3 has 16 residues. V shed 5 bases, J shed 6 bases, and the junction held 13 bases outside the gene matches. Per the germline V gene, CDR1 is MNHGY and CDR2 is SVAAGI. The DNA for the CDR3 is TGTGCCAGCAGTCCCCGACGGGACAGGGGACTCTGCGAGCAGTACTTC. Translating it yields CASSPRRDRGLCEQYF.

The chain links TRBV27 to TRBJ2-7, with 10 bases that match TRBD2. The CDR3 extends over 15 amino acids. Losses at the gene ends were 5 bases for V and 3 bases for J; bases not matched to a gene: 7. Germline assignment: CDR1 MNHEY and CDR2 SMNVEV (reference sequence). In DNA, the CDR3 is TGTGCCAGCAGTCCCTTAGCGGGGGGAGGCTACGAGCAGTACTTC. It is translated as CASSPLAGGGYEQYF.